Sequencing of this TCR beta chain was carried out in a study of T cells after posttransplantation cyclophosphamide. Broader study findings: Later post-transplant blood repertoires were often dominated by donor CD8+ memory clones. Recipient CMV seropositivity and CMV reactivation strongly tracked TRB clonality.

Repertoires were generated with immunoSEQ multiplex PCR, while TCRdb's copy carries only in-frame clones and drops some. The record shows 7,000 to 8,500 clones for this sample, with no singletons present. By share, this clone ranks as medium-sized. Its target is not known. The CDR3 contains 14 residues. Germline trimming cut 6 bases from V and 2 bases from J; bases unmatched to any gene: 6. Germline-derived CDR1 and CDR2 are SGHRS and YFSETQ. A marrow graft followed busulfan-fludarabine conditioning, with cyclophosphamide on days +3 and +4. Sample: PBMCs, taken after allogeneic stem cell transplant with posttransplant cyclophosphamide. This clonotype was sampled from a male patient between 50 and 60 years old who received an allogeneic stem cell transplant from an unrelated donor, was CMV-positive, and had acute GVHD only. Some of the T cells might come from the graft donor. The chain employs TRBV5-1 and TRBJ2-7; 9 bases align to TRBD2. The CDR3 region has the DNA TGCGCCAGCAAAGGGCGGGAGGGAGCCTACGAGCAGTACTTC. This codes for CASKGREGAYEQYF.